One TCR beta chain is described in this entry. Several immunoSEQ 96-well plates shared each subset's DNA, each plate a replicate. The repertoire was sequenced with immunoSEQ multiplex PCR; TCRdb's copy has only in-frame clones and lacks some. Of around 510,000 clones listed, more than 95% are singletons. The sample originates from a study of shared clonotypes between healthy human individuals. The wider study: Three CD4 naive, three CD4 memory, two CD8 naive and one CD8 memory plate were used per donor.

The TCR originated in a woman under 40 in good health. Specimen: naive CD4+ T cells sorted from blood. Stated subset: CD45RA+ positively selected.

CDR3 sequence reads: CASSPRADYEQYF. CDR3 bases: TGTGCCAGCTCACCACGCGCGGACTACGAGCAGTACTTC. The chain couples TRBV18 to TRBJ2-7, with D hard to call. V gave up 1 base and J gave up 3 bases, with 7 bases separating them. From germline, CDR1 is KGHSH and CDR2 LQKENI. CDR3 length equals 13 residues. Drawing the rest from reference TRBV18 and TRBJ2-7, the complete variable domain is NAGVMQNPRHLVRRRGQEARLRCSPMKGHSHVYWYRQLPEEGLKFMVYLQKENIIDESGMPKERFSAEFPKEGPSILRIQQVVRGDSAAYFCASSPRADYEQYFGPGTRLTVT.